The text below deals with one T cell receptor (beta chain). Its antigen is as yet unknown. The sample comes from a study of cytomegalovirus exposure and HLA in healthy donors. Study conclusions and caveats: Listed as cytomegalovirus-associated were 164 TCR beta chains. Later work showed greater clonal expansion in HLA-associated TCR beta chains than in equally common others. Later, an analysis found that common viral pathogens appeared to be linked with several of the most significant clusters.

This cohort consisted of healthy bone marrow donors. Primers for the PCR totalled 60 Vbeta and 13 Jbeta. The table came from immunoSEQ multiplex PCR; TCRdb's copy has only in-frame clones and leaves some out. The sample lists about 190,000 clones; 70% to 75% were seen once. J gave up 4 bases and V 1 base, and 17 bases lay outside the gene matches. Germline assignment: CDR1 MDHEN and CDR2 SYDVKM. CDR3 size: 20 residues. The sample comprised PBMCs. The chain uses TRBV28 and TRBJ2-1; 9 nucleotides match TRBD2. The clonotype comes from a woman in her twenties or thirties in good health and CMV-seropositive. CDR3 DNA: TGTGCCAGCAGTTTATATTGGGCTAGCGGGGCCGACTCTAAGTACAATGAGCAGTTCTTC. This translates into CASSLYWASGADSKYNEQFF.